The rows below give T cell receptor beta chains drawn from one sample of a study of identical twins. TCRdb fed the 5' RACE reads into MiXCR, producing one record per CDR3 protein. The sample carries about 1.7 million distinct CDR3 sequences, about 32% recorded once. Sequencing input: cord blood. The receptors were sampled from a newborn girl in good health. CDR3s include the opening cysteine and the closing phenylalanine or tryptophan. The order of the fields is clone size, V gene, D gene, J gene, CDR3 protein, CDR3 DNA. A D gene is named only where the DNA matches it firmly. Expanded clones are given a class, and other clones once, few, many or no size at all.

abundance: few
v_gene: TRBV7-6
d_gene: NA
j_gene: TRBJ1-4
CDR3aa: CASSPLQGEKLFF
CDR3nt: TGTGCCAGCAGCCCTTTGCAGGGTGAAAAACTGTTTTTT

abundance: once
v_gene: TRBV9
d_gene: NA
j_gene: TRBJ2-2
CDR3aa: CASSVEGTPIGELFF
CDR3nt: TGTGCCAGCAGCGTAGAGGGGACCCCGATAGGGGAGCTGTTTTTT

abundance: few
v_gene: TRBV27
d_gene: NA
j_gene: TRBJ1-2
CDR3aa: CASSFRDTPISNYGYTF
CDR3nt: TGTGCCAGCAGTTTTCGGGACACCCCGATCTCTAACTATGGCTACACCTTC

abundance: few
v_gene: TRBV20-1
d_gene: NA
j_gene: TRBJ1-6
CDR3aa: CSAQNSPLHF
CDR3nt: TGCAGTGCTCAGAATTCACCCCTCCACTTT

abundance: NA
v_gene: TRBV29-1
d_gene: NA
j_gene: TRBJ1-1
CDR3aa: CSVVGTLRLAVNTEAFF
CDR3nt: TGCAGCGTTGTCGGGACGCTTCGTCTTGCCGTTAACACTGAAGCTTTCTTT

abundance: NA
v_gene: TRBV27
d_gene: NA
j_gene: TRBJ2-1
CDR3aa: CASSSLGDTTGPEQFF
CDR3nt: TGTGCCAGCAGTTCACTCGGGGACACCACGGGCCCTGAGCAGTTCTTC

abundance: NA
v_gene: TRBV9
d_gene: NA
j_gene: TRBJ1-2
CDR3aa: CASSVGGHGGNYGYTF
CDR3nt: TGTGCCAGCAGCGTCGGGGGCCATGGTGGGAACTATGGCTACACCTTC

abundance: NA
v_gene: TRBV15
d_gene: NA
j_gene: TRBJ2-5
CDR3aa: CATSRDFAGEKTQYF
CDR3nt: TGTGCCACCAGCAGAGATTTCGCAGGGGAAAAGACCCAGTACTTC

abundance: NA
v_gene: TRBV6-1
d_gene: NA
j_gene: TRBJ2-2
CDR3aa: CASDRGQRAANTGELFF
CDR3nt: TGTGCCAGCGATCGAGGACAGAGAGCCGCGAACACCGGGGAGCTGTTTTTT

abundance: few
v_gene: TRBV29-1
d_gene: TRBD1
j_gene: TRBJ1-2
CDR3aa: CSVDPTGGAFTWDGYTF
CDR3nt: TGCAGCGTTGACCCAACAGGGGGCGCGTTTACATGGGATGGCTACACCTTC

abundance: NA
v_gene: TRBV24-1
d_gene: NA
j_gene: TRBJ2-7
CDR3aa: CATSDSRTSHEQYF
CDR3nt: TGTGCCACCAGTGATTCCCGGACCTCCCACGAGCAGTACTTC

abundance: NA
v_gene: TRBV6-2/TRBV6-3
d_gene: NA
j_gene: TRBJ1-2
CDR3aa: CASSYGEKTGYGYIF
CDR3nt: TGTGCCAGCAGTTACGGGGAGAAGACCGGCTATGGCTACATCTTC

abundance: NA
v_gene: TRBV10-3
d_gene: NA
j_gene: TRBJ1-5
CDR3aa: CAISESKSNYQPQHF
CDR3nt: TGTGCCATCAGTGAGTCGAAGTCAAACTATCAGCCCCAGCATTTT

abundance: NA
v_gene: TRBV24-1
d_gene: NA
j_gene: TRBJ2-1
CDR3aa: CATSQMGRGNEQFF
CDR3nt: TGTGCCACCAGTCAGATGGGAAGGGGCAATGAGCAGTTCTTC

abundance: NA
v_gene: TRBV5-1
d_gene: NA
j_gene: TRBJ1-1
CDR3aa: CASSLRDRRAAFF
CDR3nt: TGCGCCAGCAGCTTACGCGACAGGCGAGCCGCTTTCTTT

abundance: NA
v_gene: TRBV3-1
d_gene: TRBD1
j_gene: TRBJ1-3
CDR3aa: CASSQDLTGGRNTIYF
CDR3nt: TGTGCCAGCAGCCAAGATCTGACAGGGGGCCGAAACACCATATATTTT

abundance: few
v_gene: TRBV19
d_gene: NA
j_gene: TRBJ2-1
CDR3aa: CASSTTGTRSSYNEQFF
CDR3nt: TGTGCCAGTAGTACGACAGGGACTAGGAGCTCCTACAATGAGCAGTTCTTC

abundance: NA
v_gene: TRBV20-1
d_gene: TRBD2
j_gene: TRBJ2-3
CDR3aa: CSARELAGASDTQYF
CDR3nt: TGCAGTGCTAGAGAACTAGCGGGGGCCTCAGATACGCAGTATTTT

abundance: NA
v_gene: TRBV27
d_gene: NA
j_gene: TRBJ1-6
CDR3aa: CASAKPGRSNSPLHF
CDR3nt: TGTGCCAGCGCCAAGCCGGGACGGTCAAATTCACCCCTCCACTTT

abundance: NA
v_gene: TRBV7-6
d_gene: TRBD1
j_gene: TRBJ1-1
CDR3aa: CASSPTGLIPNTEAFF
CDR3nt: TGTGCCAGCAGCCCGACAGGGTTAATCCCGAACACTGAAGCTTTCTTT

abundance: few
v_gene: TRBV27
d_gene: TRBD1
j_gene: TRBJ2-7
CDR3aa: CASRGFPGQGYEQYF
CDR3nt: TGTGCCAGCAGGGGATTTCCGGGACAGGGCTACGAGCAGTACTTC

abundance: few
v_gene: TRBV20-1
d_gene: NA
j_gene: TRBJ2-3
CDR3aa: CSASLRATDTQYF
CDR3nt: TGCAGTGCTAGTCTTAGGGCTACAGATACGCAGTATTTT

abundance: NA
v_gene: TRBV7-2
d_gene: TRBD2
j_gene: TRBJ2-1
CDR3aa: CASSSRGHLAGFVNEQFF
CDR3nt: TGTGCCAGCAGCTCCAGAGGGCATTTAGCGGGGTTTGTCAATGAGCAGTTCTTC

abundance: NA
v_gene: TRBV21-1
d_gene: NA
j_gene: TRBJ2-7
CDR3aa: CASSRIREQYF
CDR3nt: TGTGCCAGCTCAAGGATCCGCGAGCAGTACTTC

abundance: NA
v_gene: TRBV5-1
d_gene: TRBD2
j_gene: TRBJ2-1
CDR3aa: CASSADTSANEQFF
CDR3nt: TGCGCCAGCAGCGCCGACACTAGCGCCAATGAGCAGTTCTTC

abundance: NA
v_gene: TRBV28
d_gene: TRBD1
j_gene: TRBJ2-7
CDR3aa: CASIPPQGSYEQYF
CDR3nt: TGTGCCAGCATTCCCCCACAGGGGTCCTACGAGCAGTACTTC

abundance: NA
v_gene: TRBV10-2
d_gene: NA
j_gene: TRBJ2-3
CDR3aa: CASSWGEGADTQYF
CDR3nt: TGCGCCAGCAGTTGGGGGGAAGGGGCAGATACGCAGTATTTT

abundance: few
v_gene: TRBV9
d_gene: TRBD2
j_gene: TRBJ2-7
CDR3aa: CASSVGPMAGGSYEQYF
CDR3nt: TGTGCCAGCAGCGTAGGCCCAATGGCGGGAGGGTCCTACGAGCAGTACTTC

abundance: NA
v_gene: TRBV4-1
d_gene: TRBD2
j_gene: TRBJ2-1
CDR3aa: CASSQDQLAGVQFF
CDR3nt: TGCGCCAGCAGCCAAGATCAGCTAGCGGGGGTGCAGTTCTTC

abundance: NA
v_gene: TRBV7-8
d_gene: NA
j_gene: TRBJ2-7
CDR3aa: CASSFYTYVYEQYF
CDR3nt: TGTGCCAGCAGCTTTTATACGTATGTCTACGAGCAGTACTTC

abundance: NA
v_gene: TRBV7-9
d_gene: NA
j_gene: TRBJ2-7
CDR3aa: CASSLAGNEGSSYEQYF
CDR3nt: TGTGCCAGCAGCTTAGCTGGAAACGAGGGGAGCTCCTACGAGCAGTACTTC

abundance: few
v_gene: TRBV28
d_gene: NA
j_gene: TRBJ2-5
CDR3aa: CASSLGLGKTQYF
CDR3nt: TGTGCCAGCAGTTTAGGTCTCGGGAAGACCCAGTACTTC

abundance: NA
v_gene: TRBV19
d_gene: TRBD2
j_gene: TRBJ2-3
CDR3aa: CASSLKRLAESRTQYF
CDR3nt: TGTGCCAGTAGCTTGAAACGACTAGCGGAGTCTCGAACGCAGTATTTT

abundance: NA
v_gene: TRBV18
d_gene: TRBD2
j_gene: TRBJ2-7
CDR3aa: CASSPGLAGGLHEQYF
CDR3nt: TGTGCCAGCTCACCTGGGCTAGCGGGGGGGCTCCACGAGCAGTACTTC

abundance: NA
v_gene: TRBV20-1
d_gene: TRBD2
j_gene: TRBJ2-3
CDR3aa: CSARVGRTSGSTDTQYF
CDR3nt: TGCAGTGCTAGAGTAGGAAGAACTAGCGGTAGCACAGATACGCAGTATTTT

abundance: NA
v_gene: TRBV7-2
d_gene: TRBD2
j_gene: TRBJ2-3
CDR3aa: CASSSTTLAGGGTDTQYF
CDR3nt: TGTGCCAGCAGCTCCACAACACTAGCGGGGGGCGGCACAGATACGCAGTATTTT

abundance: NA
v_gene: TRBV20-1
d_gene: NA
j_gene: TRBJ2-7
CDR3aa: CSATSDSYEQYF
CDR3nt: TGCAGTGCCACCTCAGACTCCTACGAGCAGTACTTC

abundance: NA
v_gene: TRBV19
d_gene: TRBD2
j_gene: TRBJ2-5
CDR3aa: CASSALTSGRQTQYF
CDR3nt: TGTGCCAGTAGTGCTCTGACTAGCGGGAGACAGACCCAGTACTTC

abundance: NA
v_gene: TRBV6-2/TRBV6-3
d_gene: NA
j_gene: TRBJ1-4
CDR3aa: CASSYSDTVTFREKLFF
CDR3nt: TGTGCCAGCAGTTACAGTGACACAGTCACATTCCGTGAAAAACTGTTTTTT

abundance: NA
v_gene: TRBV5-1
d_gene: NA
j_gene: TRBJ2-1
CDR3aa: CASSLSLGGAGAHEQFF
CDR3nt: TGCGCCAGCAGCTTGAGTCTCGGCGGGGCCGGGGCCCATGAGCAGTTCTTC

abundance: NA
v_gene: TRBV7-9
d_gene: TRBD1
j_gene: TRBJ1-1
CDR3aa: CASADRGRPFF
CDR3nt: TGTGCCAGCGCCGACAGGGGTAGGCCTTTCTTT

abundance: NA
v_gene: TRBV7-2
d_gene: TRBD1
j_gene: TRBJ2-7
CDR3aa: CASSQWDRLDGEQYF
CDR3nt: TGTGCCAGCAGCCAATGGGACAGGTTAGACGGTGAGCAGTACTTC

abundance: few
v_gene: TRBV29-1
d_gene: TRBD2
j_gene: TRBJ2-1
CDR3aa: CSVEDRGAYNEQFF
CDR3nt: TGCAGCGTTGAAGACCGGGGGGCCTACAATGAGCAGTTCTTC